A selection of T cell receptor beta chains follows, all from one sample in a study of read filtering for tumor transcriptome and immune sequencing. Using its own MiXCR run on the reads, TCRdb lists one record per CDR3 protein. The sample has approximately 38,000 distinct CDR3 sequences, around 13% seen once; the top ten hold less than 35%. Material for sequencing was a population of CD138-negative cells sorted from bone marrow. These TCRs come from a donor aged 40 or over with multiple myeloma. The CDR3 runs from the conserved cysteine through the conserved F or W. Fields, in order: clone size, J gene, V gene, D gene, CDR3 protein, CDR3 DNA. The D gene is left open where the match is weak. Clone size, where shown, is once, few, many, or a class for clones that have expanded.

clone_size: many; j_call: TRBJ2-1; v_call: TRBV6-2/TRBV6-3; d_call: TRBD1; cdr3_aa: CASSSVGQGRGDEQFF; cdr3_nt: TGTGCCAGCAGTTCCGTAGGACAGGGGAGGGGTGATGAGCAGTTCTTC
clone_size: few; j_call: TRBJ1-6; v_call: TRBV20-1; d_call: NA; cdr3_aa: CSASPGLTGSPLHF; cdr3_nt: TGCAGTGCTAGCCCGGGACTTACGGGTTCACCCCTCCACTTT
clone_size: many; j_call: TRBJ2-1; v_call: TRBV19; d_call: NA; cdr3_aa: CASSIGRGPYNEQFF; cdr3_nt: TGTGCCAGTAGTATCGGTAGGGGACCCTACAATGAGCAGTTCTTC
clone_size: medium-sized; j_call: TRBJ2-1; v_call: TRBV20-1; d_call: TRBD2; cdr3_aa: CSPKGLAGVNEQFF; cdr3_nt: TGCAGTCCCAAGGGACTAGCGGGAGTTAATGAGCAGTTCTTC
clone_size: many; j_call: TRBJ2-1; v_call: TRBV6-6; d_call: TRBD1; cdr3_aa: CASSRGQGGYNEQFF; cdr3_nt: TGTGCCAGCAGCCGCGGACAGGGGGGCTACAATGAGCAGTTCTTC
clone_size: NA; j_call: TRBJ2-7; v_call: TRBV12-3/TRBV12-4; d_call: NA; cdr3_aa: CASSAGAPFLYF; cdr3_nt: TGTGCCAGCAGTGCCGGGGCCCCATTCTTGTACTTC
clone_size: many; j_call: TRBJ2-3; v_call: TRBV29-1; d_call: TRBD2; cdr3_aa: CSVETSGWGTDTQYF; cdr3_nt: TGCAGCGTTGAAACTAGCGGGTGGGGGACAGATACGCAGTATTTT
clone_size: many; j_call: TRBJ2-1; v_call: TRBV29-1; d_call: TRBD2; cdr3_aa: CSVELVAGGYNEQFF; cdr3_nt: TGCAGCGTTGAATTGGTAGCGGGAGGGTACAATGAGCAGTTCTTC
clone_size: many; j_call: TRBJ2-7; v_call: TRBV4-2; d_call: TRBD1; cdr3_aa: CASSQGGTGVYEQYF; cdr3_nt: TGTGCCAGCAGCCAAGGGGGGACAGGGGTCTACGAGCAGTACTTC
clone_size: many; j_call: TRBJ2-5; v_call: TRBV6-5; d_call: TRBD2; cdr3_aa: CASSYSGLSGTFRETQYF; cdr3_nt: TGTGCCAGCAGTTACTCAGGACTTAGCGGGACCTTTCGGGAGACCCAGTACTTC
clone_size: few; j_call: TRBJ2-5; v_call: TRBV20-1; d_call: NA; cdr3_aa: CSVSETQYF; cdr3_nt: TGCAGTGTCTCGGAGACCCAGTACTTC
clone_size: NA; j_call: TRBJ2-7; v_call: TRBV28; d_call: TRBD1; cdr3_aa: CAATPQGASLEQYF; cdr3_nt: TGTGCCGCCACCCCTCAGGGGGCCTCCCTGGAGCAGTACTTC
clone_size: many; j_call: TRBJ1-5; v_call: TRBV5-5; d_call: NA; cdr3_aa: CASSLDLTQPQHF; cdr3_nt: TGTGCCAGCAGCTTGGACCTCACCCAGCCCCAGCATTTT